Below, one TCR beta chain is given with its context. This sample is part of a study of T cell changes during pregnancy in multiple sclerosis. The CDR3 runs 15 residues. Germline V CDR1 and CDR2: SNHLY, FYNNEI. V was pared by 3 bases and J by 0 bases, with 9 bases between. Sequencing was performed with immunoSEQ multiplex PCR; in TCRdb, only in-frame clones are kept and a portion is missing. The sample has about 85,000 clones; roughly nine tenths are singletons. The sequence was obtained from a female donor with multiple sclerosis, enrolled in a pregnancy study. Material: peripheral blood, obtained in the first trimester of pregnancy. V gene TRBV2 combines with J gene TRBJ1-3; D unclear. In DNA form, the CDR3 reads TGTGCCAGCAGTGACCACAGCAGCTCTGGAAACACCATATATTTT. Translating it yields CASSDHSSSGNTIYF.